This paragraph covers one TCR beta chain sequence. Its antigen is still unknown. V lost 0 bases and J lost 3, with 8 bases in between. From germline, CDR1 is DFQATT and CDR2 SNEGSKA (reference sequence). This CDR3 has 13 residues. The sample originates from a study of CD8 T cells in ankylosing spondylitis. TCRdb independently ran MiXCR on the 5' RACE reads; one entry per CDR3 protein. The sample carries more than 650,000 distinct CDR3 sequences, 10% to 15% recorded once. Study-wide results and caveats: What seemed typical of ankylosing spondylitis blood was a TCR beta motif built from several highly homologous variants. Within matched ankylosing spondylitis synovial fluid, disease-linked clones were reportedly significantly enriched.

The genes are TRBV20-1 and TRBJ1-1; D not certain. The clonotype was recovered from a male donor with ankylosing spondylitis. The sequenced sample was blood, either unsorted or a sorted T cell fraction (not recorded which). In DNA form, the CDR3 reads TGCAGTGCTAGAGATGGGTCGGACACTGAAGCTTTCTTT. Protein product: CSARDGSDTEAFF.